The T cell receptor (beta chain) under discussion was sequenced for a study of CD8+CD57+ T cells in acquired aplastic anemia. The overall study: On average, sorted CD4+ and CD8+ cells gave 3 to 3.5 ug of DNA.

Genomic DNA, serving as template, underwent TCR beta VDJ and CDR3 profiling. TCRdb reprocessed the reads via MiXCR and lists one record per CDR3 protein. This sample has some 290,000 distinct CDR3 sequences, with 56% found just once. Comment on this clonotype: A junction end diverges from the germline sequence, so it may reflect a read error.

This TCR was sampled from a human donor with severe aplastic anemia or a healthy control (not recorded which). The sample taken for sequencing was sorted CD4+, CD8+, or CD8+CD57+ T cells (not recorded which) from PBMCs.

The CDR3 coding sequence is TGCAGTGCTAGAGCCCTGGGGAGGGAGACCCAGGACTTC. It yields the protein CSARALGRETQDF. V gene TRBV20-1 combines with J gene TRBJ2-5; 7 nucleotides agree with TRBD2. The CDR3 consists of 13 residues. CDR1 and CDR2 (germline): DFQATT, SNEGSKA (reference sequence).